The 26 T cell receptor beta chains listed next were all sequenced from one sample in a study of cytomegalovirus exposure and HLA in healthy donors. PCR was performed using 60 Vbeta and 13 Jbeta primers. The repertoire was sequenced with immunoSEQ multiplex PCR; TCRdb's copy has only in-frame clones and lacks some. This table holds 130,000 to 150,000 clones, 78% found once. The sequencing input was PBMCs. The receptors were gathered from a woman between 18 and 29 years old in good health and CMV-seropositive.

This clone was seen a handful of times. The chain carries TRBV6-1 and TRBJ1-1; maybe TRBD1 (5 bases). The germline V gene has CDR1 MNHNS and CDR2 SASEGT. The germline V and J ends were trimmed by 6 bases and 2 bases, with 13 bases remaining between them. The CDR3 has 14 amino acids. The CDR3 loop is CASRTTGVNTEAFF. The CDR3 DNA reads as TGTGCCAGCAGGACAACGGGGGTTAACACTGAAGCTTTCTTT.

The J gene is TRBJ2-3, the V gene TRBV4-3, with D unresolved. Germline values: CDR1 LGHNA, CDR2 YSLEER. Trimming shortened V by 1 base and J by 4 bases, and 6 bases separated the two germline ends. This CDR3 is 13 amino acids long. CDR3 protein: CASSQAQADTQYF. The CDR3 region has the DNA TGCGCCAGCAGCCAAGCCCAGGCAGATACGCAGTATTTT.

This clone was detected only once. The chain links TRBV7-8 to TRBJ2-1, with 8 positions matching TRBD1. The V gene's germline CDR1 is SGHVS and CDR2 FQNEAQ. V lost 4 bases to trimming and J lost 6 bases; unmatched junction nucleotides: 11. The length of the CDR3 is 16 residues. The CDR3: CASSYLRAGGVNEQFF. The DNA of the CDR3 is TGTGCCAGCAGCTACCTCCGGGCAGGGGGCGTCAATGAGCAGTTCTTC.

This clone was recorded a few times. This sequence joins TRBV27 and TRBJ2-7; no clear D. V dropped 4 bases and J dropped 0 bases, with 7 bases sitting between them. The CDR3 length is 13 residues. CDR1 is MNHEY, CDR2 SMNVEV, per germline (reference sequence). CDR3 nucleotide sequence: TGTGCCAGCAGTTCCGATAGCTCCTACGAGCAGTACTTC. This codes for CASSSDSSYEQYF.

This clone was counted a single time. The chain joins TRBV29-1 to TRBJ1-1; no firm D call. Trimming took off 6 bases at V and 1 base at J, with 21 bases between the two ends. The CDR3 is 16 amino acids. Germline V CDR1 and CDR2: SQVTM, ANQGSEA. CDR3: CSVQYGVGSPNTEAFF. The CDR3 DNA reads as TGCAGCGTACAATACGGGGTAGGATCACCGAACACTGAAGCTTTCTTT.

This chain connects TRBV6-4 to TRBJ2-1; 9 positions agree with TRBD2. The CDR3 consists of 15 residues. V dropped 6 bases and J dropped 4; count of bases not matched to a gene: 7. CDR1 MRHNA and CDR2 SNTAGT come from the germline V gene. In nucleotides, the CDR3 is TGTGCCAGCAGCAACGCCAGCGGGGGGTACAATGAGCAGTTCTTC. It is translated as CASSNASGGYNEQFF.

CDR3 sequence: CASSQGRGEETQYF. CDR3 bases: TGCGCCAGCAGCCAAGGACGGGGGGAGGAGACCCAGTACTTC. J is TRBJ2-5 and V is TRBV4-1; TRBD2 aligns across 7 bases. CDR1 is MGHRA, CDR2 YSYEKL, per germline. The CDR3 consists of 14 residues. V lost 1 base, J lost 5 bases, and 4 bases stayed unmatched.

This clone was seen only once. The rearrangement links TRBV4-1 to TRBJ2-5, with TRBD1 matching 8 bases. CDR3 length equals 16 residues. The trim removed 2 bases at V and 8 bases at J, leaving 13 bases unmatched. Germline-derived CDR1 and CDR2 are MGHRA and YSYEKL. This chain's CDR3 is CASSQPRTGSKRTQYF. DNA for the CDR3: TGCGCCAGCAGCCAACCGCGGACAGGGTCCAAGAGAACCCAGTACTTC.

Only a few counts were recorded for this clone. V usage is TRBV2 and J usage is TRBJ2-3; D is possibly TRBD1 (6 bases). The CDR3 runs 14 residues. CDR1 SNHLY and CDR2 FYNNEI come from the germline V gene. V lost 5 bases and J 0 bases, leaving 9 bases between the germline ends. This CDR3 is CASSWTASTDTQYF. CDR3 DNA sequence: TGTGCCAGCAGTTGGACAGCTAGCACAGATACGCAGTATTTT.

On this clone: The identical CDR3 is also encoded by other nucleotide sequences in the sample. The V gene is TRBV5-6, the J gene TRBJ1-5; D is unresolved. V was shortened by 0 bases and J by 3 bases, with 7 bases between the two germline ends. The germline gives CDR1 SGHDT, CDR2 YYEEEE. The CDR3 is made up of 14 amino acids. CDR3 bases: TGTGCCAGCAGCTTGGGAGGGCCCAATCAGCCCCAGCATTTT. Its translation: CASSLGGPNQPQHF. The complete variable domain, with remaining parts taken from reference TRBV5-6 and TRBJ1-5, reads DAGVTQSPTHLIKTRGQQVTLRCSPKSGHDTVSWYQQALGQGPQFIFQYYEEEERQRGNFPDRFSGHQFPNYSSELNVNALLLGDSALYLCASSLGGPNQPQHFGDGTRLSIL.

This chain joins TRBV27 and TRBJ1-5; D remains unclear. V lost 6 bases and J 0 bases, leaving 9 bases between the germline ends. CDR3 size: 14 residues. In germline, CDR1 is MNHEY, CDR2 SMNVEV (reference sequence). DNA for the CDR3: TGTGCCAGCAGAAGCAGGAATAGCAATCAGCCCCAGCATTTT. Its translation: CASRSRNSNQPQHF.

The chain uses TRBV15 and TRBJ1-1; D unresolved. The germline V and J ends were trimmed by 0 bases and 0 bases, with 11 bases remaining between them. Germline CDR1 reads LNHNV; CDR2 reads YYDKDF (reference sequence). The CDR3 is 16 residues long. This chain's CDR3 is CATSRDISPLNTEAFF. CDR3 nucleotide sequence: TGTGCCACCAGCAGAGATATTTCCCCCTTGAACACTGAAGCTTTCTTT.

This clone appeared a single time. This chain connects TRBV11-2 to TRBJ1-1, with D maybe TRBD1 (6 bases). Per germline, CDR1 SGHAT and CDR2 FQNNGV. This CDR3 region has 16 residues. With 1 base removed from V and 4 bases from J, the gap between germline ends came to 16 bases. CDR3 in amino acids: CASSLGLGGAITEAFF. CDR3 in DNA: TGTGCCAGCAGCTTAGGGTTGGGGGGGGCGATCACTGAAGCTTTCTTT.

This clone was picked up a small number of times. The chain uses TRBV19 and TRBJ1-5; the match to TRBD1 covers 7 bases. The CDR3 sequence is 15 residues long. Germline V gives CDR1 LNHDA, CDR2 SQIVND (reference sequence). V dropped 7 bases and J dropped 4; count of bases not matched to a gene: 10. The CDR3 nucleotides are TGTGCCAGTACCCCAGACAGGGCATGGAATCAGCCCCAGCATTTT. It codes for CASTPDRAWNQPQHF.

This clone appeared a few times. The chain joins TRBV10-2 to TRBJ2-1; 7 nucleotides line up with TRBD1. The CDR3 extends over 14 amino acids. V shed 7 bases, J shed 3 bases, and the junction held 6 bases outside the gene matches. Germline assignment: CDR1 WSHSY and CDR2 SAAADI. The CDR3 reads CASTERGLYNEQFF. Written as DNA, the CDR3 is TGCGCCAGCACCGAGAGGGGGCTCTACAATGAGCAGTTCTTC.

The chain uses TRBV30 and TRBJ1-5; tentatively, D is TRBD1 (5 bases). Germline V gives CDR1 GTSNPN, CDR2 SVGIG (reference sequence). The CDR3 runs 15 residues. V gave up 1 base and J gave up 3 bases, with 13 bases separating them. DNA for the CDR3: TGTGCCTGGAGTGCCGGGCGGGGGACCAATCAGCCCCAGCATTTT. It yields the protein CAWSAGRGTNQPQHF.

This chain uses TRBV6-6 with TRBJ1-2, with D hard to call. The CDR3 contains 15 residues. Germline assignment: CDR1 MNHNY and CDR2 SVGAGI (reference sequence). V shed 6 bases and J shed 0 bases, with 14 bases lying between them. The CDR3: CASRLLSMSNYGYTF. The DNA for the CDR3 is TGTGCCAGCAGATTACTCTCAATGTCTAACTATGGCTACACCTTC.

The rearrangement links TRBV6-5 to TRBJ1-1; 9 positions agree with TRBD1. V was clipped by 6 bases and J by 1 base; unmatched bases: 3. The CDR3 runs to 14 residues. Germline loops: CDR1 MNHEY, CDR2 SVGAGI. The CDR3 is CASRTGGSNTEAFF. In nucleotides, the CDR3 is TGTGCCAGCAGAACAGGGGGCTCGAACACTGAAGCTTTCTTT.

The rearrangement uses TRBV5-8 and TRBJ2-5; TRBD2 matches at 12 bases. V shed 4 bases and J 2 bases; nucleotides not matched to a gene: 9. The V gene's germline CDR1 is SGHTS and CDR2 YDEGEE. This CDR3 is 17 amino acids long. The CDR3 coding sequence is TGTGCCAGCAGCCGAACTAAGACTAGCGGGGGACAAGAGACCCAGTACTTC. Translation gives CASSRTKTSGGQETQYF.

The V gene is TRBV6-6, the J gene TRBJ1-1; 7 positions match TRBD1. This CDR3 region has 16 residues. Trimming at V came to 6 bases and at J to 1 base, leaving 11 bases not matched to a gene. Germline loops: CDR1 MNHNY, CDR2 SVGAGI (reference sequence). The CDR3 here is CASRRDRTSQNTEAFF. The CDR3 DNA is TGTGCCAGCAGGCGGGACAGAACTTCCCAGAACACTGAAGCTTTCTTT.

V and J are TRBV7-2 and TRBJ1-6; tentatively, D is TRBD1 (6 bases). CDR1 and CDR2 (germline): SGHTA, FQGNSA. Trimming removed 3 bases from V and 6 bases from J, with 12 bases in between. This CDR3 has 15 residues. The CDR3 DNA follows: TGTGCCAGCAGCTTTTCCAGGGGAACTAATTCACCCCTCCACTTT. This sequence encodes CASSFSRGTNSPLHF.

V and J are TRBV29-1 and TRBJ1-1, with D unresolved. The CDR3 runs 12 residues. Germline CDR1 reads SQVTM; CDR2 reads ANQGSEA. V lost 4 bases, J lost 1 base, and 7 bases lay in between. The CDR3 region is CSVVAGNTEAFF. The CDR3 DNA sequence: TGCAGCGTTGTTGCGGGGAACACTGAAGCTTTCTTT.

The V gene is TRBV6-5, the J gene TRBJ1-2; 7 nucleotides match TRBD1. This CDR3 has 12 residues. Germline V lookup: CDR1 MNHEY, CDR2 SVGAGI. V lost 7 bases, J lost 8 bases, and 7 bases stayed unmatched. This CDR3 is CASTNRGYGYTF. CDR3 in DNA: TGTGCCAGCACCAACAGGGGTTACGGCTACACCTTC.

DNA of the CDR3: TGTGCCAGCGCGGAGGGGGGGGGCAATCAGCCCCAGCATTTT. Protein: CASAEGGGNQPQHF. The rearrangement links TRBV13 to TRBJ1-5; possibly TRBD1 for D (6 bases). CDR1 and CDR2 from the germline V gene are PRHDT and FYEKMQ (reference sequence). V lost 8 bases, J lost 2 bases, and 13 bases lay in between. This CDR3 spans 14 amino acids.

The J gene is TRBJ1-2, the V gene TRBV5-1; possible D gene TRBD1, 6 bases. In germline, CDR1 is SGHRS, CDR2 YFSETQ. This CDR3 is 15 amino acids long. V lost 4 bases and J lost 8, with 21 bases in between. CDR3 region: CASSDRTQGGVGYTF. The CDR3 DNA reads as TGCGCCAGCAGCGACCGAACACAGGGCGGAGTGGGCTACACCTTC.

V gene TRBV5-6 combines with J gene TRBJ2-6; maybe TRBD1 (6 bases). This CDR3 contains 15 residues. Germline loops: CDR1 SGHDT, CDR2 YYEEEE. Deletions cut 3 bases from V and 4 bases from J, with 11 bases between. CDR3 in DNA: TGTGCCAGCAGCTGGGGGCAAGCGGGGGCCAACGTCCTGACTTTC. It specifies CASSWGQAGANVLTF. The full variable domain, with the rest looked up from reference TRBV5-6 and TRBJ2-6, is DAGVTQSPTHLIKTRGQQVTLRCSPKSGHDTVSWYQQALGQGPQFIFQYYEEEERQRGNFPDRFSGHQFPNYSSELNVNALLLGDSALYLCASSWGQAGANVLTFGAGSRLTVL.